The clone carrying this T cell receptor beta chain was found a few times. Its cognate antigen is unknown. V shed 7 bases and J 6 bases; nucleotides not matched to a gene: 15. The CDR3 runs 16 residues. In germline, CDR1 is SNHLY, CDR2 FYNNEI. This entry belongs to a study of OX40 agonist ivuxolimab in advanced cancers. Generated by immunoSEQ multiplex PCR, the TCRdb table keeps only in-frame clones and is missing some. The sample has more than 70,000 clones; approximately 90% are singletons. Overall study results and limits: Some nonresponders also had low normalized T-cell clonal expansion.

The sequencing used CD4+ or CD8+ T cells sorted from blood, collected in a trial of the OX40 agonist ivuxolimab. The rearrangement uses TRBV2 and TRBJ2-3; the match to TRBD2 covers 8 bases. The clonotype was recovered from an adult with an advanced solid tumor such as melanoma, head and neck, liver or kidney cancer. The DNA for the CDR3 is TGTGCCAGCACTAAACAACCGGGACTAGGTTCGGATACGCAGTATTTT. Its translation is CASTKQPGLGSDTQYF. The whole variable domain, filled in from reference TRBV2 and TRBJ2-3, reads EPEVTQTPSHQVTQMGQEVILRCVPISNHLYFYWYRQILGQKVEFLVSFYNNEISEKSEIFDDQFSVERPDGSNFTLKIRSTKLEDSAMYFCASTKQPGLGSDTQYFGPGTRLTVL.